Given below is one TCR beta chain in context. The antigen is undetermined. The data originate from a study of response to subunit inactivated influenza vaccine. TCRdb re-analysed the RT-PCR reads in MiXCR, keeping a single row per CDR3 protein. This table holds about 520,000 distinct CDR3 sequences, about 25% found once. Findings and caveats of the study: The authors proposed limited new T cell recruitment per seasonal influenza vaccination.

The starting material was CD4+ T cells sorted from PBMCs, obtained around 5 days after vaccination. The source is a man in his forties or fifties who received an inactivated influenza vaccine.

As DNA, the CDR3 is TGTGCCATCAGTGAAGAGGGTGTAAAACTGTTTTTT. This encodes CAISEEGVKLFF. J is TRBJ1-4 and V is TRBV10-3; unclear D gene. This CDR3 spans 12 amino acids. Germline CDR1 reads ENHRY; CDR2 reads SYGVKD. V was clipped by 3 bases and J by 10 bases, with 9 bases between them.